This T cell receptor beta chain was identified during a study of identical twins. General study results and limits: Researchers reported excess low generation probability among twin-shared out-of-frame alpha sequences. Beta clonotypes that were abundant in cord blood contained fewer insertions, a pattern absent from memory repertoires. In drawing conclusions, the study used cross-sectional statistical analysis and did not follow the same donors.

This clonotype was detected many times. Its antigen is as yet unknown. A universal primer site arose from template switching, and cDNA bore unique molecular identifiers. TCRdb re-derived calls from the 5' RACE reads in MiXCR, one entry per CDR3 protein. The sample yields about 220,000 distinct CDR3 sequences, around 6.8% seen once. These sequences were also reported in another study, on yellow fever vaccine responses in identical twins.

This sequence originates from a young woman in good health. Sequencing was carried out using memory (CD45RO+) T cells sorted from blood.

CDR3 DNA: TGTGCCAGCAACCGGGCTAATGAAAAACTGTTTTTT. As protein: CASNRANEKLFF. The genes are TRBV15 and TRBJ1-4; the D is unclear. Germline V gives CDR1 LNHNV, CDR2 YYDKDF (reference sequence). This CDR3 has 12 amino acids. The germline V and J ends were trimmed by 10 bases and 3 bases, with 9 bases remaining between them.